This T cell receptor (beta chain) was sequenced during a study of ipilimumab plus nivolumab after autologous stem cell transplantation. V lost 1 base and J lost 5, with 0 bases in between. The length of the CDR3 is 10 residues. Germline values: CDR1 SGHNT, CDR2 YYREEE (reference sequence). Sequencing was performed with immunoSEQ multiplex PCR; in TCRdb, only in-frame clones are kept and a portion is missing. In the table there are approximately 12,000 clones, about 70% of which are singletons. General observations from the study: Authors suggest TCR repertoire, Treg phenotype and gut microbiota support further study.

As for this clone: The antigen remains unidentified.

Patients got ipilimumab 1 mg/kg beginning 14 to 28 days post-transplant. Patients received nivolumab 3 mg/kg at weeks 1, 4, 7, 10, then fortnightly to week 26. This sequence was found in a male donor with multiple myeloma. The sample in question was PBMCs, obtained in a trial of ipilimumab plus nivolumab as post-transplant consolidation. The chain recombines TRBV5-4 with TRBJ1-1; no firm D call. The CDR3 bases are TGTGCCAGCAGCTTGACTGAAGCTTTCTTT. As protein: CASSLTEAFF.